A selection of T cell receptor beta chains follows, all from one sample in a study of T cell responses to AZD1222 COVID-19 vaccine. Produced via immunoSEQ multiplex PCR; TCRdb's table is partial and in-frame only. Of around 150,000 clones in the sample, approximately 91% are singletons; the top ten hold 1.9%. The sample in question was peripheral blood, obtained 28 days after the second AZD1222 dose. The receptors were gathered from an adult who received the AZD1222 COVID-19 vaccine. CDR3s include the opening cysteine and the closing phenylalanine or tryptophan. D genes are given only for firm matches. Where a row states a size, it is once, few, many or the class of an expanded clone; other rows omit it.

>once|TRBJ1-6|TRBV13|.
TGTGCCACGGCAAGCAGGGAACTTTTAGGTAATTCACCCCTCCACTTT
CATASRELLGNSPLHF
>.|TRBJ1-5|TRBV7-9|.
TGTGCCAGCAGTGAAGGGGTTTCGGATCAGCCCCAGCATTTT
CASSEGVSDQPQHF
>.|TRBJ1-1|TRBV2|.
TGTGCCAGCGAATCTGGGGGCAGCCTGAACACTGAAGCTTTCTTT
CASESGGSLNTEAFF
>.|TRBJ1-4|TRBV7-2|.
TGTGCCAGCAGCTTAGTGGGGGTCAATAATGAAAAACTGTTTTTT
CASSLVGVNNEKLFF
>.|TRBJ2-1|TRBV4-1|.
TGCGCCAGCAGCAGAGGCCCAGACTACAATGAGCAGTTCTTC
CASSRGPDYNEQFF
>few|TRBJ2-1|TRBV10-2|TRBD1
TGCGCCAGCAGGAGGGACAGATACAATGAGCAGTTCTTC
CASRRDRYNEQFF
>once|TRBJ1-1|TRBV18|.
TGTGCCAGCTCACCCCTGGACTCCGAAGGTACTGAAGCTTTCTTT
CASSPLDSEGTEAFF
>.|TRBJ2-5|TRBV3-1/TRBV3-2|TRBD1
TGTGCCAGCAGCCAAGATGGGACAGATCGAATACTCCAAGAGACCCAGTACTTC
CASSQDGTDRILQETQYF
>.|TRBJ2-4|TRBV27|.
TGTGCCAGCAGTTTAGGGAAAAGGGACATTCAGTACTTC
CASSLGKRDIQYF
>few|TRBJ2-1|TRBV7-9|.
TGTGCCAGCAGCCTTTCCTTGGCGGGTAGTGACAATGAGCAGTTCTTC
CASSLSLAGSDNEQFF
>.|TRBJ1-2|TRBV3-1/TRBV3-2|TRBD1
TGTGCCAGCAGCCTTCATCGGACAGGAACTACTAACTATGGCTACACCTTC
CASSLHRTGTTNYGYTF
>.|TRBJ1-3|TRBV4-1|.
TGCGCCAGCAGCCAAGCCTGGGCGACAGCTGCCTCTGGAAACACCATATATTTT
CASSQAWATAASGNTIYF
>.|TRBJ2-1|TRBV4-2|TRBD2
TGTGCCAGCAGCCCGGCTAGCGGGACGCCGAATGAGCAGTTCTTC
CASSPASGTPNEQFF
>few|TRBJ2-2|TRBV19|.
TGTGCCAGTAGGGTTTTAGGGCAGGGGAACACCGGGGAGCTGTTTTTT
CASRVLGQGNTGELFF
>.|TRBJ1-5|TRBV6-5|.
TGTGCCAGCAGTCCCGGGGGGGGCAATCAGCCCCAGCATTTT
CASSPGGGNQPQHF
>.|TRBJ2-7|TRBV29-1|.
TGCAGCGTGACAACAGGGACCGACCCCTACGAGCAGTACTTC
CSVTTGTDPYEQYF
>.|TRBJ1-5|TRBV6-5|.
TGTGCCACCAATCCGGGACTGAACAATCAGCCCCAGCATTTT
CATNPGLNNQPQHF
>.|TRBJ1-1|TRBV7-6|.
TGTGCCAGCAGCTTAGCCTCGGGGCATGAAGCTTTCTTT
CASSLASGHEAFF
>.|TRBJ1-4|TRBV20-1|TRBD1
TGCAGTGCTAGTCAGGGGGCGGTTGAAAAACTGTTTTTT
CSASQGAVEKLFF
>.|TRBJ1-3|TRBV7-2|.
TGTGCCAGCACTAAGAGAAGATCCGGAGACTCTGGAAACACCATATATTTT
CASTKRRSGDSGNTIYF
>.|TRBJ2-7|TRBV9|.
TGTGCCAGCAGCCCAGGGGTCGAGCAGTACTTC
CASSPGVEQYF
>.|TRBJ1-4|TRBV4-1|.
TGCGCCAGCAGCCAACAGGGGAAGGATGAAAAACTGTTTTTT
CASSQQGKDEKLFF
>.|TRBJ1-5|TRBV27|.
TGTGCCAGCAGTTTCGCCAGGGGTTATGGTATCAATCAGCCCCAGCATTTT
CASSFARGYGINQPQHF